These T cell receptor beta chains were read from a single sample in a study of CD8 T cells in Susac syndrome. Each CDR3 protein gets one entry after TCRdb re-called the immunoSEQ multiplex PCR reads with MiXCR. The data hold about 180,000 distinct CDR3 sequences, with 90% to 95% observed a single time. The sequenced sample consisted of CD8+ T cells from PBMCs. Every receptor here comes from a human donor with multiple sclerosis. CDR3s include the opening cysteine and the closing phenylalanine or tryptophan. A D gene is named only where the DNA matches it firmly. Size is omitted from some rows. Given values are once, few, many or a class for expanded clones.

v_call	j_call	d_call	clone_size	cdr3_nt	cdr3_aa
TRBV4-1	TRBJ2-3	TRBD2	once	TGCGCCAGCAGCGAAGCGGGGGCCGATACGCAGTATTTT	CASSEAGADTQYF
TRBV5-1	TRBJ2-7	-	-	TGCGCCAGCAGCTTGGTGACGGGAGTTGTAAACGAGCAGTACTTC	CASSLVTGVVNEQYF
TRBV20-1	TRBJ2-7	-	once	TGCAGTGCTATAGCGGTTAGTAGCGGTTACGAGCAGTACTTC	CSAIAVSSGYEQYF
TRBV20-1	TRBJ2-1	-	-	TGCAGTGCTAATATTCCGCAGTTCTTC	CSANIPQFF
TRBV13	TRBJ2-1	-	-	TGTGCCAGCAGCTCCCCCTCAACTGGACAGTACGAGCAGTTCTTC	CASSSPSTGQYEQFF
TRBV2	TRBJ1-1	-	-	TGTGCCAGCAGTGAACCCCCGGGGATGAACACTGAAGCTTTCTTT	CASSEPPGMNTEAFF
TRBV9	TRBJ2-7	TRBD2	-	TGTGCCAGCAGCGGGAGGATTAGCGGGGGACGCTCCTACGAGCAGTACTTC	CASSGRISGGRSYEQYF
TRBV3-1	TRBJ2-1	-	-	TGTGCCAGCAGCCATCTCTCGGGCAATGAGCAGTTCTTC	CASSHLSGNEQFF
TRBV18	TRBJ2-5	-	-	TGTGCCAGCTCACCACCTAGCAACCAAGAGACCCAGTACTTC	CASSPPSNQETQYF
TRBV27	TRBJ2-1	-	-	TGTGCCAGCAGTTTATCTAGAGAATACAATGAGCAGTTCTTC	CASSLSREYNEQFF
TRBV9	TRBJ1-6	TRBD1	-	TGTGCCAGCAGCTGGGGGACAGGGGAGAATTCACCCCTCCACTTT	CASSWGTGENSPLHF
TRBV4-2	TRBJ1-5	-	-	TGTGCCAGCGGGGGGGTGGGGAATCAGCCCCAGCATTTT	CASGGVGNQPQHF
TRBV24-1	TRBJ1-5	TRBD1	-	TGTGCCACCAGTGGCGGTTCCGGGTTGAGGGGGCATCAGCCCCAGCATTTT	CATSGGSGLRGHQPQHF
TRBV15	TRBJ1-1	-	-	TGTGCCACCAGCAGAGATTGGGGTAACGGCGCTGAAGCTTTCTTT	CATSRDWGNGAEAFF
TRBV28	TRBJ2-1	-	-	TGTGCCAGCAGTTTGTCCGGGACTGGCTTCGATGAGCAGTTCTTC	CASSLSGTGFDEQFF
TRBV5-1	TRBJ1-1	TRBD1	-	TGCGCCAGCTGTTTGGGGACAGCTTACACTGAAGCTTTCTTT	CASCLGTAYTEAFF
TRBV29-1	TRBJ2-1	TRBD2	-	TGCAGCGTTGTGGGGCCGACTAGCGGGAGCTACAATGAGCAGTTCTTC	CSVVGPTSGSYNEQFF
TRBV6-5	TRBJ2-1	TRBD2	-	TGTGCCAGCAGCTCCGGGAGGTACAATGAGCAGTTCTTC	CASSSGRYNEQFF
TRBV9	TRBJ1-2	-	-	TGTGCCAGCAGCGTAGCAGGGACCTATGGCTACACCTTC	CASSVAGTYGYTF
TRBV27	TRBJ1-6	-	-	TGTGCCAGCAGTTTAGGGGCAGCGAGGGGTTCACCCCTCCACTTT	CASSLGAARGSPLHF
TRBV5-6	TRBJ2-1	TRBD1	once	TGTGCCAGCAGCTTTGGACAGGGGGATGAGCAGTTCTTC	CASSFGQGDEQFF
TRBV9	TRBJ2-3	-	few	TGTGCCAGCAGCGTAGTTGGCTCCACAGATACGCAGTATTTT	CASSVVGSTDTQYF
TRBV12-3/TRBV12-4	TRBJ2-7	TRBD2	-	TGTGCCAGCAGCCCCGGGGGTAGCGGGAGCCACGAGCAGTACTTC	CASSPGGSGSHEQYF
TRBV29-1	TRBJ2-7	TRBD1	few	TGCAGCGTTGAATTGGACAGGCCATACGAGCAGTACTTC	CSVELDRPYEQYF
TRBV3-1	TRBJ2-7	-	-	TGTGCCAGCAGCCAAGACGGGAGAGCCTACGAGCAGTACTTC	CASSQDGRAYEQYF
TRBV25-1	TRBJ2-7	-	-	TGTGCCAGCAGTGAACTGGGGGGAGCCGGGTACGAGCAGTACTTC	CASSELGGAGYEQYF
TRBV9	TRBJ2-3	-	-	TGTGCCAGCAGCGGGGGGGCTGTCGTCGGGACAGATACGCAGTATTTT	CASSGGAVVGTDTQYF
TRBV20-1	TRBJ2-5	TRBD1	once	TGCAGTGCTAGAGATAGTGCAGGGGGCTTGGAGACCCAGTACTTC	CSARDSAGGLETQYF
TRBV5-6	TRBJ1-6	TRBD1	-	TGTGCCAGCAGCACCTTCCGGCCTCTCCAGGGGGGTAATTCACCCCTCCACTTT	CASSTFRPLQGGNSPLHF
TRBV20-1	TRBJ2-1	-	-	TGCAGTGCTAGTGTTAATGAGCAGTTCTTC	CSASVNEQFF
TRBV9	TRBJ2-7	-	-	TGTGCCAGCAGCGAACAGGGTGAGGCGGACGAGCAGTACTTC	CASSEQGEADEQYF